A selection of T cell receptor beta chains follows, all from one sample in a study of shared T cell receptors in the human thymus. The protocol was immunoSEQ multiplex PCR, while the TCRdb copy is restricted to in-frame clones and leaves out a portion. The data hold hundreds of thousands of clones, with approximately 89% observed a single time. These records were also assigned to another study, of human thymus T cells.

Sequences were obtained from thymocytes. Source of these receptors: a boy in the first two years of life with a congenital heart defect. The CDR3 runs from the conserved cysteine through the conserved F or W. The order of the fields is J gene, D gene, clone size, V gene, CDR3 DNA, CDR3 protein. The D gene is left open where the match is weak. Clone size is given for some rows only: seen once, a few or many times, or a class if the clone is expanded.

>TRBJ2-7|TRBD1|NA|TRBV11-2
TGTGCCAGCAGCTTAAGACGGGACAGGGATTCCTACGAGCAGTACTTC
CASSLRRDRDSYEQYF
>TRBJ2-1|TRBD1|NA|TRBV5-1
TGCGCCAGCAGCTTGCGACAGGGAGATTACAATGAGCAGTTCTTC
CASSLRQGDYNEQFF
>TRBJ2-7|TRBD1|NA|TRBV30
TGTGCCTGGACCCCCCTACAGTGGGACAGGGGGAACGAGCAGTACTTC
CAWTPLQWDRGNEQYF
>TRBJ2-3|NA|NA|TRBV19
TGTGCCAGTAGTAAACTAGCAGACCCTCGACCGGCAGATACGCAGTATTTT
CASSKLADPRPADTQYF
>TRBJ1-4|TRBD1|NA|TRBV5-4
TGTGCCAGCACCGGGACAGGGGGCAGTGAAAAACTGTTTTTT
CASTGTGGSEKLFF
>TRBJ2-7|NA|NA|TRBV5-8
TGTGCCAGCAGCTTGGCCTTCTGGGACATAACCTACGAGCAGTACTTC
CASSLAFWDITYEQYF
>TRBJ2-1|TRBD1|NA|TRBV7-6
TGTGCCAGCAGCTTTGACAGGGGTTCCTACAATGAGCAGTTCTTC
CASSFDRGSYNEQFF
>TRBJ2-3|NA|NA|TRBV14
TGTGCCAGCAGCCAAGATCGGTCGGATTCGGCGGGCCCCCCCTTCACAGATACGCAGTATTTT
CASSQDRSDSAGPPFTDTQYF
>TRBJ2-3|NA|NA|TRBV5-1
TGCGCCAGCAGAAATTCGGACAGTCGAACAGATACGCAGTATTTT
CASRNSDSRTDTQYF
>TRBJ1-5|NA|NA|TRBV6-5
TGTGCCAGCAGTGCCGACTGGGCCCAGCATTTT
CASSADWAQHF
>TRBJ1-1|NA|NA|TRBV12-5
TGTGCTAGTGCCCCGGGGGGAGGCCATGGAGCTTTCTTT
CASAPGGGHGAFF
>TRBJ2-1|TRBD2|NA|TRBV4-3
TGCGCCAGCAGCCATTTAGCGGGGGGGAAGGACGATGAGCAGTTCTTC
CASSHLAGGKDDEQFF
>TRBJ2-4|NA|NA|TRBV19
TGTGCCAGTAGTATCCCCCTCGGGACACCCATAGCCAAAAACATTCAGTACTTC
CASSIPLGTPIAKNIQYF
>TRBJ2-3|NA|few|TRBV27
TGTGCCAGCAGTCTCAATCCGGGGGTCCCCTATACGCAGTATTTT
CASSLNPGVPYTQYF
>TRBJ1-1|TRBD1|NA|TRBV5-1
TGCGCCAGCAGCTTGGCCCCGACAGGGTTCATGGCAGAAGCTTTCTTT
CASSLAPTGFMAEAFF
>TRBJ1-1|NA|NA|TRBV5-1
TGCGCCAGCAGCTTGGGTCAGGGGACCCTCCGAATCATGAACACTGAAGCTTTCTTT
CASSLGQGTLRIMNTEAFF
>TRBJ2-3|NA|NA|TRBV1
TGCACCAGCAGCCAAGCTCGCGCGGGGGGCACAGATACGCAGTATTTT
CTSSQARAGGTDTQYF